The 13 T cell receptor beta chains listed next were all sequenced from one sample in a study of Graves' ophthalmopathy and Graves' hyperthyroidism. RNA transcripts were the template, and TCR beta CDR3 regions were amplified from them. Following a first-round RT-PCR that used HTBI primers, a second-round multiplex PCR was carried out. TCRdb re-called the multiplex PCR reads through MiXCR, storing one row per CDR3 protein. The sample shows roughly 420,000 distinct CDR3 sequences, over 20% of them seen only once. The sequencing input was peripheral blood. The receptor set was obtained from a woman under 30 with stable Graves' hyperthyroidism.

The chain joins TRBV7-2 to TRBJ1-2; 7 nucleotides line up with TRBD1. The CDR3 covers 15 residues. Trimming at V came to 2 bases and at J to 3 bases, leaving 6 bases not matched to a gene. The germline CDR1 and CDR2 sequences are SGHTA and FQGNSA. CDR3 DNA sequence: TGTGCCAGCAGCTTAAAGTTCCAGGGGGACTATGGCTACACCTTC. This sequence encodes CASSLKFQGDYGYTF. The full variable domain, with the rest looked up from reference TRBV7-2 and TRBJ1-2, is GAGVSQSPSNKVTEKGKDVELRCDPISGHTALYWYRQSLGQGLEFLIYFQGNSAPDKSGLPSDRFSAERTGGSVSTLTIQRTQQEDSAVYLCASSLKFQGDYGYTFGSGTRLTVV.

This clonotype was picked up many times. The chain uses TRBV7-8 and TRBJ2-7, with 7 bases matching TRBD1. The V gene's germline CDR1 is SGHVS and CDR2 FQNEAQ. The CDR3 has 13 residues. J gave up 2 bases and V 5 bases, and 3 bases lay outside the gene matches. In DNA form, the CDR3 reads TGTGCCAGCAGCCGGGGACAGACCTACGAGCAGTACTTC. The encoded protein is CASSRGQTYEQYF.

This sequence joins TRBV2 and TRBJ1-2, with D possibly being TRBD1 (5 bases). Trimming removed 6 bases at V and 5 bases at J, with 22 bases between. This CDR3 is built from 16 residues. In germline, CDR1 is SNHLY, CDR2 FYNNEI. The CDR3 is CASSTRSRAGKYGYTF. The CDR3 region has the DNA TGTGCCAGCAGCACCCGTTCGCGAGCAGGGAAATATGGCTACACCTTC.

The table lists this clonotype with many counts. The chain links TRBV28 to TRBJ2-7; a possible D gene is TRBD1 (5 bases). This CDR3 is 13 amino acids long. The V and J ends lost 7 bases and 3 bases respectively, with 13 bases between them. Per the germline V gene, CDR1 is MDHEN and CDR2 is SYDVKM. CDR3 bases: TGTGCCAGCACCCAGGGTAGCCGCTACGAGCAGTACTTC. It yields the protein CASTQGSRYEQYF.

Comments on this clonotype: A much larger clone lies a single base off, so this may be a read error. This CDR3 reads CSASPGFSALNIQYF. The CDR3 region has the DNA TGCAGTGCGTCCCCTGGGTTTAGCGCCCTAAACATTCAGTACTTC. This chain connects TRBV20-1 to TRBJ2-4, with D perhaps matching TRBD2 (5 bases). V was shortened by 6 bases and J by 6 bases, with 21 bases between the two germline ends. The CDR3 sequence is 15 residues long. Germline V gene data show CDR1 as DFQATT and CDR2 as SNEGSKA (reference sequence).

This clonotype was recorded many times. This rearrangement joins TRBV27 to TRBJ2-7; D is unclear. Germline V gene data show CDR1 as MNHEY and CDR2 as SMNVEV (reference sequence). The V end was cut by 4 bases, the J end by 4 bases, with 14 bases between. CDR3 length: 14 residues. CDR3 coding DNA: TGTGCCAGCAGTTCGCCTCTCAAAAAGTACGAGCAGTACTTC. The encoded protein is CASSSPLKKYEQYF.

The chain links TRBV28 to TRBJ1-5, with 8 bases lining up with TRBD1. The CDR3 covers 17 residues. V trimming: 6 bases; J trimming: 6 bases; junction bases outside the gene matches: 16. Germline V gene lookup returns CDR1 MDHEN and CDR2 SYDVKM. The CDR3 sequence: CASSLGKQGVFSQPQHF. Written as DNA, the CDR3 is TGTGCCAGCAGCCTAGGTAAACAGGGGGTCTTCAGTCAGCCCCAGCATTTT.

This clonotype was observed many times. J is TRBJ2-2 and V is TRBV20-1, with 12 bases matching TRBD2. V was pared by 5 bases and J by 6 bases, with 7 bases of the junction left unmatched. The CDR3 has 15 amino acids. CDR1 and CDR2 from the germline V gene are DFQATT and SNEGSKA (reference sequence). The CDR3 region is CSARPSGRDSGELFF. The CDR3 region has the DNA TGCAGTGCTCGACCTAGCGGGAGGGACTCCGGGGAGCTGTTTTTT.

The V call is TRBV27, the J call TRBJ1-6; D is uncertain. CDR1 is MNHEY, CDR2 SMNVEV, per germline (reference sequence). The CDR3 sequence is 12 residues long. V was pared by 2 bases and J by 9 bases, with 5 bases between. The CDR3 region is CASSLNASPLHF. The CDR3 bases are TGTGCCAGCAGTTTAAATGCTTCACCCCTCCACTTT.

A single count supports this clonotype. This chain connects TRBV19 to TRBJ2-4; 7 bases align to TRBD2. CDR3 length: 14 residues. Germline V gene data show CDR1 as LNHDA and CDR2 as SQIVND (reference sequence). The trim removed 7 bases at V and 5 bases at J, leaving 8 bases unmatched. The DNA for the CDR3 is TGTGCCAGTACTCTCGGCGGGGGACAAAACATTCAGTACTTC. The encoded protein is CASTLGGGQNIQYF.

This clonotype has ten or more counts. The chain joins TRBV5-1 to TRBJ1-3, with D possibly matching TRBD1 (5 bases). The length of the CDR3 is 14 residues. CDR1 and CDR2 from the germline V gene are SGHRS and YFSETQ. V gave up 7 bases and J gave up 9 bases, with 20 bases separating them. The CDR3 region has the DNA TGCGCCAGCTGCGATGGGGGAACGACTGGCACCATATATTTT. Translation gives CASCDGGTTGTIYF.

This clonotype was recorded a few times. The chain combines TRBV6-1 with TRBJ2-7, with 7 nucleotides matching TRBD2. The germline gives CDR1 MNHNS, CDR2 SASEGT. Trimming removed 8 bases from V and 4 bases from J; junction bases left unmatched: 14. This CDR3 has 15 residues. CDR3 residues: CASSLAGGNRYEQYF. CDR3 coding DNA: TGTGCCAGCTCTTTAGCCGGGGGGAATCGGTACGAGCAGTACTTC.

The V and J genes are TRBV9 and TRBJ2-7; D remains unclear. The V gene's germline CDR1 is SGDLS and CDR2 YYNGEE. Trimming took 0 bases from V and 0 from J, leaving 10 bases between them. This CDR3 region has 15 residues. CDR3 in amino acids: CASSVAALSSYEQYF. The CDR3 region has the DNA TGTGCCAGCAGCGTAGCGGCCCTCAGCTCCTACGAGCAGTACTTC.